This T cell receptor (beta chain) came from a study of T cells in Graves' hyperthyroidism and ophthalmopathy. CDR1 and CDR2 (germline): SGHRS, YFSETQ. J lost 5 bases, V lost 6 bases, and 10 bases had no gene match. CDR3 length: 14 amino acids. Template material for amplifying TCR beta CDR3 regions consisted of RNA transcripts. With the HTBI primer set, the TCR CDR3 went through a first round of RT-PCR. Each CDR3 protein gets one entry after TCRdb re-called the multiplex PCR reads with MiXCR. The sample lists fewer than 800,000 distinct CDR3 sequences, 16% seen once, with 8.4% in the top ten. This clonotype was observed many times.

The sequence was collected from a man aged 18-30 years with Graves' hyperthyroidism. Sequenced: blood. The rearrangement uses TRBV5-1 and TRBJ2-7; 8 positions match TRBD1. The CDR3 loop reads CASNLGQGGDEQYF. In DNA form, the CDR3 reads TGCGCCAGCAACCTTGGACAGGGAGGCGACGAGCAGTACTTC.